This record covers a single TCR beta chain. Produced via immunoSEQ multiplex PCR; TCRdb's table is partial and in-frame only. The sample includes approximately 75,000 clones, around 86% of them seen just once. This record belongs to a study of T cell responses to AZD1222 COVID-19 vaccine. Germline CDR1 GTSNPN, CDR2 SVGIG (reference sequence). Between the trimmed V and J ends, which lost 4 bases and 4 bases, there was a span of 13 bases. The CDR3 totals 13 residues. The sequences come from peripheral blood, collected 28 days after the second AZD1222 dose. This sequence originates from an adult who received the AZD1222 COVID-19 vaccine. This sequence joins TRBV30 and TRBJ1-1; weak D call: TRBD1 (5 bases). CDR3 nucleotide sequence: TGTGCCTGGACTCGGAGGGGAAGCACTGAAGCTTTCTTT. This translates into CAWTRRGSTEAFF. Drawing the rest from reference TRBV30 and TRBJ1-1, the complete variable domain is SQTIHQWPATLVQPVGSPLSLECTVEGTSNPNLYWYRQAAGRGLQLLFYSVGIGQISSEVPQNLSASRPQDRQFILSSKKLLLSDSGFYLCAWTRRGSTEAFFGQGTRLTVV.